The 14 T cell receptor beta chains below come from one sample, sequenced in a study of blood T cell repertoires in COVID-19. Libraries were prepared by immunoSEQ multiplex PCR; TCRdb keeps only in-frame clonotypes and omits some of them. The top ten clones hold roughly a sixth of a sample with over 150,000 clones, roughly 90% of them seen once. Sequencing used peripheral blood. Receptors originate from a man aged 50-60 years with COVID-19, enrolled during active disease.

The genes are TRBV6-1 and TRBJ1-6; D uncertain. Per the germline V gene, CDR1 is MNHNS and CDR2 is SASEGT. This CDR3 comprises 12 residues. With 5 bases removed from V and 7 bases from J, the gap between germline ends came to 6 bases. The CDR3 DNA reads TGTGCCAGCAGTTTAGTAAATTCACCCCTCCACTTT. Translated: CASSLVNSPLHF.

This clone came up once. The CDR3 DNA is TGTGCCAGCAGTTTTAAAGCGGGGGGGGTGGAGACCCAGTACTTC. Residues: CASSFKAGGVETQYF. V usage is TRBV7-2 and J usage is TRBJ2-5, with 10 bases matching TRBD2. CDR1 SGHTA and CDR2 FQGNSA come from the germline V gene. CDR3 size: 15 residues. J gave up 5 bases and V 6 bases, and 9 bases lay outside the gene matches.

This chain uses TRBV28 with TRBJ2-3, with TRBD2 matching 8 bases. The length of the CDR3 is 16 residues. Germline V gene sequence: CDR1 MDHEN, CDR2 SYDVKM. V shed 4 bases, J shed 2 bases, and the junction held 8 bases outside the gene matches. The CDR3 nucleotides are TGTGCCAGCAGTTCGGGTCTAGCGGGCCCCACAGATACGCAGTATTTT. Its protein product is CASSSGLAGPTDTQYF.

This rearrangement joins TRBV5-6 to TRBJ2-3, with 12 positions matching TRBD1. The CDR3 runs to 15 residues. The V gene end was trimmed by 4 bases and the J gene end by 4 bases; junction bases not matched to a gene: 4. In germline, CDR1 is SGHDT, CDR2 YYEEEE. CDR3 coding DNA: TGTGCCAGCAGCCAAGGGACAGGGGGCCCAGATACGCAGTATTTT. Its translation is CASSQGTGGPDTQYF.

The chain employs TRBV6-6 and TRBJ1-6, with D possibly TRBD1 on 6 matching bases. This CDR3 spans 12 amino acids. The germline gives CDR1 MNHNY, CDR2 SVGAGI (reference sequence). The V and J ends lost 6 bases and 8 bases respectively, with 8 bases between them. CDR3 protein: CASRNRDSPLHF. The CDR3, as DNA: TGTGCCAGCAGAAACAGGGATTCACCCCTCCACTTT.

The chain recombines TRBV4-3 with TRBJ1-1; D unclear. The germline gives CDR1 LGHNA, CDR2 YSLEER. CDR3 size: 12 residues. V dropped 1 base and J dropped 7 bases, with 7 bases sitting between them. DNA of the CDR3: TGCGCCAGCAGCCAAGGGGAGTATGAAGCTTTCTTT. It yields the protein CASSQGEYEAFF.

The rearrangement joins TRBV5-6 to TRBJ2-1, with 7 bases lining up with TRBD1. In germline, CDR1 is SGHDT, CDR2 YYEEEE. Trimming took 0 bases from V and 7 from J; bases not matched to a gene: 7. This CDR3 is built from 15 residues. The CDR3 sequence: CASSLGAGGGNEQFF. The DNA of the CDR3 is TGTGCCAGCAGCTTGGGGGCAGGGGGTGGAAATGAGCAGTTCTTC.

This rearrangement joins TRBV12-3 or TRBV12-4 to TRBJ2-3; the D gene is possibly TRBD2 (5 bases). Trimming removed 2 bases at V and 5 bases at J, with 8 bases between. The CDR3 covers 13 residues. CDR3 loop: CASSLKAGDTQYF. CDR3 in DNA: TGTGCCAGCAGTTTAAAGGCGGGAGATACGCAGTATTTT.

The rearrangement uses TRBV7-9 and TRBJ2-4; D perhaps matches TRBD1 (6 bases). Trimming cost V 5 bases and J 3 bases, with 11 bases left between them. Germline assignment: CDR1 SEHNR and CDR2 FQNEAQ (reference sequence). The CDR3 is made up of 14 amino acids. The CDR3 here is CASSQAGDKNIQYF. Written as DNA, the CDR3 is TGTGCCAGCAGCCAGGCAGGGGACAAAAACATTCAGTACTTC.

This chain links TRBV3-1 (or the pseudogene TRBV3-2) with TRBJ2-2; D remains ambiguous. Deletions cut 4 bases from V and 4 bases from J, with 10 bases between. Looked up from germline, CDR1 is LGHDT and CDR2 is YNNKEL (reference sequence). This CDR3 spans 14 amino acids. CDR3 nucleotides: TGTGCCAGCAGCCGAGTTAGCAGCACCGGGGAGCTGTTTTTT. Its protein product is CASSRVSSTGELFF.

The rearrangement links TRBV6-5 to TRBJ2-2; D perhaps matches TRBD2 (5 bases). The CDR3 is made up of 15 amino acids. V gave up 2 bases and J gave up 0 bases, with 7 bases separating them. The germline CDR1 and CDR2 sequences are MNHEY and SVGAGI. The CDR3 DNA follows: TGTGCCAGCAGTTACGACGGGACGAACACCGGGGAGCTGTTTTTT. Amino acids: CASSYDGTNTGELFF.

V usage is TRBV21-1 and J usage is TRBJ1-5; the listed D gene, TRBD1, was not tested against the DNA. TRBV21-1 is an annotated pseudogene. This CDR3 contains 18 residues. The CDR3 sequence is CASSKNPYSGTSNQPQHF. The CDR3 nucleotides read TGTGCCAGCAGCAAAAACCCCTATTCCGGGACAAGCAATCAGCCCCAGCATTTT.

The chain recombines TRBV18 with TRBJ2-7; 8 bases are a match to TRBD1. The germline gives CDR1 KGHSH, CDR2 LQKENI. The CDR3 runs to 15 residues. Germline trimming cut 3 bases from V and 2 bases from J; bases unmatched to any gene: 6. DNA of the CDR3: TGTGCCAGCTCACCTCAGCCGGGACAGGCCTACGAGCAGTACTTC. This codes for CASSPQPGQAYEQYF.

J is TRBJ2-3 and V is TRBV6-6, with 9 bases fitting TRBD2. Germline V gives CDR1 MNHNY, CDR2 SVGAGI (reference sequence). Trimming took 2 bases from V and 2 from J; bases not matched to a gene: 5. The CDR3 is 16 residues long. CDR3 DNA sequence: TGTGCCAGCAGTTACGCACTAGCGGGCCTCACAGATACGCAGTATTTT. It is translated as CASSYALAGLTDTQYF.